This entry is about one T cell receptor (beta chain). Its cognate antigen is unknown. This sample stems from a study of cytotoxic CD8 clonotypes in ibrutinib-treated CLL. Notes on the study in general: With treatment, public clonotypes, which were uncommon, either contracted or remained stable.

This CDR3 has 16 residues. Trimming pared 0 bases from V and 6 bases from J, leaving 16 bases between. Germline CDR1 is SGHTS and CDR2 is YDEGEE. Profiling relied on immunoSEQ multiplex PCR, and the TCRdb table lists in-frame clones only, not all of them. This table has approximately 130,000 clones, roughly 80% appearing once. The receptor comes from a human donor with chronic lymphocytic leukemia. The V and J genes are TRBV5-8 and TRBJ1-5, with D unclear. Sequenced here: PBMCs, sampled after 24 months of ibrutinib treatment. This CDR3 is CASSLGSQAGGQPQHF. CDR3 DNA: TGTGCCAGCAGCTTGGGATCCCAGGCGGGTGGTCAGCCCCAGCATTTT.